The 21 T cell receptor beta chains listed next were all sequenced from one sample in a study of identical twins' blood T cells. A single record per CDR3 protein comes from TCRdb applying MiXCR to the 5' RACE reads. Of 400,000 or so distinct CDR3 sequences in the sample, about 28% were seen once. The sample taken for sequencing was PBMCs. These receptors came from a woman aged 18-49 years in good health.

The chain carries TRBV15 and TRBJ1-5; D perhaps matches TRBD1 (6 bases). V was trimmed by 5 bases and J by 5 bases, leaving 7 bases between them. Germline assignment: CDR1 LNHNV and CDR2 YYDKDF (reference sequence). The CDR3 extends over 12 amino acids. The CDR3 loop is CATSEGDQPQHF. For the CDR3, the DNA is TGTGCCACCAGCGAGGGGGATCAGCCCCAGCATTTT.

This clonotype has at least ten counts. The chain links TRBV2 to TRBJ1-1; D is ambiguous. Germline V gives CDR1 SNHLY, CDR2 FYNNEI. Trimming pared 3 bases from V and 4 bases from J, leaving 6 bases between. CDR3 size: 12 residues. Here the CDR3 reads CASSDLATEAFF. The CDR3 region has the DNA TGTGCCAGCAGTGATCTAGCCACTGAAGCTTTCTTT.

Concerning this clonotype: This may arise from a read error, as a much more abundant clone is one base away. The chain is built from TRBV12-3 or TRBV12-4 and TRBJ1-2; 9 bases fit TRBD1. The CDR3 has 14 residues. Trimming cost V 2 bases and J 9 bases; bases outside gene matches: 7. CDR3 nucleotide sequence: TGTGCCAGCAGTTTACGGGACAGGGCGTATTGCTACACCTTC. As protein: CASSLRDRAYCYTF.

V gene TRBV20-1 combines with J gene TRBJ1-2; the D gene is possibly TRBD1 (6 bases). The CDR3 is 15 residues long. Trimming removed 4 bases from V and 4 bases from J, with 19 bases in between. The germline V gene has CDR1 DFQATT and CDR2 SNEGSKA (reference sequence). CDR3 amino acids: CSATFRDTPVYGYTF. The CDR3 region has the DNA TGCAGTGCTACCTTCCGGGACACTCCGGTCTATGGCTACACCTTC.

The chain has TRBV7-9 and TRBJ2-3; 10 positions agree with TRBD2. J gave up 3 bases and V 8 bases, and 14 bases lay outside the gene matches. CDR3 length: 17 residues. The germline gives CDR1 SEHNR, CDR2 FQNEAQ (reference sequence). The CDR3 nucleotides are TGTGCCAGCGCTAGGCTAGCGGGGGCCGGATCAACAGATACGCAGTATTTT. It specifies CASARLAGAGSTDTQYF.

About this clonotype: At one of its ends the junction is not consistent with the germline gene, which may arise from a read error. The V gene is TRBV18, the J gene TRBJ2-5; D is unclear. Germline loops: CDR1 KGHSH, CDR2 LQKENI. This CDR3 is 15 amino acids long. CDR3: CAGSPEVVNGETQYF. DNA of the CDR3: TGTGCCGGCTCACCAGAGGTGGTAAACGGGGAGACCCAGTACTTC.

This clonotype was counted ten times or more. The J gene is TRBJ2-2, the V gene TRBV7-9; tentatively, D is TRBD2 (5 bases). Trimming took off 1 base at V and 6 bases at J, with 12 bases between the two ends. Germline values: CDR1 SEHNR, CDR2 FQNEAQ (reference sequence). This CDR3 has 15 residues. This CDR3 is CASSLVSGDPGELFF. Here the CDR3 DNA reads TGTGCCAGCAGCTTAGTAAGCGGCGACCCCGGGGAGCTGTTTTTT.

CDR3 in amino acids: CASSLGLAGGPNEQFF. The CDR3 bases are TGTGCCAGCAGCTTAGGTTTAGCGGGAGGCCCCAATGAGCAGTTCTTC. This chain joins TRBV11-3 and TRBJ2-1; 10 positions agree with TRBD2. The length of the CDR3 is 16 residues. V was clipped by 1 base and J by 6 bases; unmatched bases: 6. The germline V gene encodes CDR1 SGHNT and CDR2 YENEEA.

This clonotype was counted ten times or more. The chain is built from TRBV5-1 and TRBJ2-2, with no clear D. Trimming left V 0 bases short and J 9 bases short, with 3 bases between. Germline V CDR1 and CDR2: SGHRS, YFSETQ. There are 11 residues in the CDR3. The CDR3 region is CASSLGRELFF. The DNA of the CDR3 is TGCGCCAGCAGCTTGGGGAGGGAGCTGTTTTTT.

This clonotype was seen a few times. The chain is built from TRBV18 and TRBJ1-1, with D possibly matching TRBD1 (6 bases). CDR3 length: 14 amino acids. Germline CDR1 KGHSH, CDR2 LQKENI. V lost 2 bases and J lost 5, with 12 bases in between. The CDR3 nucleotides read TGTGCCAGCTCACCAGGGGGGCGAGGTACTGAAGCTTTCTTT. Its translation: CASSPGGRGTEAFF.

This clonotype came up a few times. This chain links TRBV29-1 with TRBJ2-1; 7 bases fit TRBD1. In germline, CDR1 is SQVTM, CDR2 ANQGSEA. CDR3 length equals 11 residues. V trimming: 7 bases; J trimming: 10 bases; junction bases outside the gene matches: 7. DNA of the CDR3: TGCAGCGGGACAGGCCTTGAGGAGCAGTTCTTC. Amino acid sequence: CSGTGLEEQFF.

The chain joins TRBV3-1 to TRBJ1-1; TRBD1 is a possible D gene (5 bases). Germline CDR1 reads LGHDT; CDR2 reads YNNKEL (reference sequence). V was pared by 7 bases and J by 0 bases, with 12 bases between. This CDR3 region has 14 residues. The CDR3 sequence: CASTAGNLNTEAFF. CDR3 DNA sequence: TGTGCCAGCACCGCAGGGAACCTGAACACTGAAGCTTTCTTT. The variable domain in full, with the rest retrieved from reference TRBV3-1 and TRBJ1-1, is DTAVSQTPKYLVTQMGNDKSIKCEQNLGHDTMYWYKQDSKKFLKIMFSYNNKELIINETVPNRFSPKSPDKAHLNLHINSLELGDSAVYFCASTAGNLNTEAFFGQGTRLTVV.

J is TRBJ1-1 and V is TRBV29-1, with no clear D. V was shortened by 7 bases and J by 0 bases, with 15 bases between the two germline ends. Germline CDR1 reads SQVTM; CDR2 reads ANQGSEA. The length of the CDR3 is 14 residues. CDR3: CSGVGRAMNTEAFF. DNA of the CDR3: TGCAGCGGGGTGGGGAGAGCCATGAACACTGAAGCTTTCTTT.

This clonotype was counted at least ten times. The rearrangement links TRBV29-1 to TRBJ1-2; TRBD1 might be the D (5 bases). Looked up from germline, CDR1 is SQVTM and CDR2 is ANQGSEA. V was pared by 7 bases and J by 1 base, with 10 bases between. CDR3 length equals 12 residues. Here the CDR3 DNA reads TGCAGCGCCTCGACAGATAACTATGGCTACACCTTC. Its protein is CSASTDNYGYTF.

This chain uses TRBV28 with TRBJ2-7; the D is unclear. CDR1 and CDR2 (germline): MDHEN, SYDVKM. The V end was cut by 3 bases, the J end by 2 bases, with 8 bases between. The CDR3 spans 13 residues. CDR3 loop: CASSFSQTYEQYF. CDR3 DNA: TGTGCCAGCAGTTTTTCCCAGACCTACGAGCAGTACTTC.

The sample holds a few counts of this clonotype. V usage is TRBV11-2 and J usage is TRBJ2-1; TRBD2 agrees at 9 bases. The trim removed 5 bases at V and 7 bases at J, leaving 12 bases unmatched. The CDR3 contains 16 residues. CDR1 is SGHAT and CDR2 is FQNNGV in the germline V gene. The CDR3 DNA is TGTGCCAGCAGCCAGACTCTAGGGCTAGCGGGGAATGAGCAGTTCTTC. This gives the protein CASSQTLGLAGNEQFF.

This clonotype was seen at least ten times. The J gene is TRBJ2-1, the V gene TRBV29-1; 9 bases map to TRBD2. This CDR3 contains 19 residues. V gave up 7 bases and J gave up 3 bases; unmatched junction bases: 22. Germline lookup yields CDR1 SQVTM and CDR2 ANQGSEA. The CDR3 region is CSGQQAGGRMTKNYNEQFF. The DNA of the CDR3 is TGCAGCGGCCAGCAAGCGGGGGGCCGAATGACAAAAAACTACAATGAGCAGTTCTTC.

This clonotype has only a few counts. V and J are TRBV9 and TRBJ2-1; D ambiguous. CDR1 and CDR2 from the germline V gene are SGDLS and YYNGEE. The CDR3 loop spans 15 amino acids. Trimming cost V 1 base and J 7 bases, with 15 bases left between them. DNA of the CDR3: TGTGCCAGCAGCGTAATCCAAGGTTGGACGAATGAGCAGTTCTTC. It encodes CASSVIQGWTNEQFF.

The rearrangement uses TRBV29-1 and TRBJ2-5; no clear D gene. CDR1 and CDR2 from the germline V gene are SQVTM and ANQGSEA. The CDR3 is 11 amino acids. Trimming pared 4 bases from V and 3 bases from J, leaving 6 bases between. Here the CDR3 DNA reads TGCAGCGTTGTTCAAGAAGAGACCCAGTACTTC. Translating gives CSVVQEETQYF.

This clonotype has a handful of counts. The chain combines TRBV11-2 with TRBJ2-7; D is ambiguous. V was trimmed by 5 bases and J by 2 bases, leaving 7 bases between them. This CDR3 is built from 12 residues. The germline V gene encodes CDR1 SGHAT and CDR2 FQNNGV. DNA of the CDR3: TGTGCCAGCAGCACGTCAGCCTACGAGCAGTACTTC. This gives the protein CASSTSAYEQYF.

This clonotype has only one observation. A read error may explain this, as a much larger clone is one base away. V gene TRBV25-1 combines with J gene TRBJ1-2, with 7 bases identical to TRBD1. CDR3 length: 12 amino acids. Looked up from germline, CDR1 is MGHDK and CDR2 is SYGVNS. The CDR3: CVNRGQFYGYTF. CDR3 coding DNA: TGTGTCAACAGGGGACAGTTCTATGGCTACACCTTC.